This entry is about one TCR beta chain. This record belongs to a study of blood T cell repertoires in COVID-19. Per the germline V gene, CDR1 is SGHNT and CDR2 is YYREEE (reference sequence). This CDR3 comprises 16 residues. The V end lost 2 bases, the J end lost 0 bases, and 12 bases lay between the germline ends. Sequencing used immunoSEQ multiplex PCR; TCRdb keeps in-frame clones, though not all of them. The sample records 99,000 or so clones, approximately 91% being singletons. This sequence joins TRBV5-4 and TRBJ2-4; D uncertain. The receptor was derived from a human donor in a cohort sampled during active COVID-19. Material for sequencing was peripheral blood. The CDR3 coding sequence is TGTGCCAGCAGCTTCTCTCCCGTACTAGCCAAAAACATTCAGTACTTC. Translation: CASSFSPVLAKNIQYF.